A single sample gave rise to the 7 T cell receptor beta chains below, sequenced in a study of cytomegalovirus exposure and HLA in healthy donors. 60 Vbeta and 13 Jbeta primers were used in PCR. Here immunoSEQ multiplex PCR was the method, and the copy in TCRdb shows in-frame clones only, minus some. The repertoire includes roughly 180,000 clones, more than 60% of them detected once, and about 4% sits in the top ten. Sequenced: PBMCs. The receptors shown here come from a woman aged 55-75 years in good health and CMV-seropositive.

The sample holds one count of this clone. CDR3 protein: CASSVVDRGGTEAFF. The DNA for the CDR3 is TGTGCCAGCAGCGTGGTGGACAGGGGGGGGACTGAAGCTTTCTTT. The V and J genes are TRBV9 and TRBJ1-1, with 10 nucleotides matching TRBD1. V was clipped by 2 bases and J by 5 bases; unmatched bases: 6. CDR3 length: 15 residues. Germline loops: CDR1 SGDLS, CDR2 YYNGEE.

V is TRBV7-2 and J is TRBJ1-5; D unresolved. The CDR3 loop spans 15 amino acids. Between the trimmed V and J ends, which lost 1 base and 0 bases, there was a span of 7 bases. Germline CDR1 and CDR2: SGHTA and FQGNSA. Here the CDR3 DNA reads TGTGCCAGCAGCTTAGGACATGATAGCAATCAGCCCCAGCATTTT. Protein product: CASSLGHDSNQPQHF.

The chain employs TRBV7-9 and TRBJ2-1; possible D gene TRBD1, 6 bases. The CDR3 extends over 16 amino acids. The ends were cut back, 1 base at V and 6 bases at J, with 16 bases in the middle. Per germline, CDR1 SEHNR and CDR2 FQNEAQ (reference sequence). In nucleotides, the CDR3 is TGTGCCAGCAGCTTAGGTGGGGGCGCAAAGGTCAATGAGCAGTTCTTC. Translated, it gives CASSLGGGAKVNEQFF. The full variable domain, its missing parts supplied by reference TRBV7-9 and TRBJ2-1, is DTGVSQNPRHKITKRGQNVTFRCDPISEHNRLYWYRQTLGQGPEFLTYFQNEAQLEKSRLLSDRFSAERPKGSFSTLEIQRTEQGDSAMYLCASSLGGGAKVNEQFFGPGTRLTVL.

V gene TRBV20-1 combines with J gene TRBJ2-7; no reliable D call. The CDR3 is 11 residues long. Germline V gene sequence: CDR1 DFQATT, CDR2 SNEGSKA (reference sequence). Trimming cost V 3 bases and J 6 bases, with 9 bases left between them. The CDR3 DNA is TGCAGTGCTAGCTCTCTCGGCGAGCAGTACTTC. It codes for CSASSLGEQYF.

CDR3 DNA sequence: TGTGCCAGCACCAAACAGGGCCAGGGATGGAATCAGCCCCAGCATTTT. Translated: CASTKQGQGWNQPQHF. This chain joins TRBV5-6 and TRBJ1-5, with D perhaps TRBD1 (6 bases). Per the germline V gene, CDR1 is SGHDT and CDR2 is YYEEEE. The germline V and J ends were trimmed by 6 bases and 4 bases, with 20 bases remaining between them. The CDR3 has 16 residues.

V is TRBV18 and J is TRBJ2-6; TRBD1 matches 9 bases. The CDR3 has 15 amino acids. J gave up 4 bases and V 5 bases, and 3 bases lay outside the gene matches. Germline values: CDR1 KGHSH, CDR2 LQKENI. The CDR3 DNA is TGTGCCAGCTCAAACAGGGGGCAAGGGGCCAACGTCCTGACTTTC. This codes for CASSNRGQGANVLTF.

Only a few counts were recorded for this clone. CDR3 sequence (DNA): TGTGCCAGCAGTTTCGAGATCCCGGGACTAGCGGGAAATCAGTTCTTC. This translates into CASSFEIPGLAGNQFF. V and J are TRBV28 and TRBJ2-1, with 13 bases lining up with TRBD2. Germline V gives CDR1 MDHEN, CDR2 SYDVKM. The CDR3 has 16 residues. V shed 3 bases and J 13 bases; nucleotides not matched to a gene: 12.